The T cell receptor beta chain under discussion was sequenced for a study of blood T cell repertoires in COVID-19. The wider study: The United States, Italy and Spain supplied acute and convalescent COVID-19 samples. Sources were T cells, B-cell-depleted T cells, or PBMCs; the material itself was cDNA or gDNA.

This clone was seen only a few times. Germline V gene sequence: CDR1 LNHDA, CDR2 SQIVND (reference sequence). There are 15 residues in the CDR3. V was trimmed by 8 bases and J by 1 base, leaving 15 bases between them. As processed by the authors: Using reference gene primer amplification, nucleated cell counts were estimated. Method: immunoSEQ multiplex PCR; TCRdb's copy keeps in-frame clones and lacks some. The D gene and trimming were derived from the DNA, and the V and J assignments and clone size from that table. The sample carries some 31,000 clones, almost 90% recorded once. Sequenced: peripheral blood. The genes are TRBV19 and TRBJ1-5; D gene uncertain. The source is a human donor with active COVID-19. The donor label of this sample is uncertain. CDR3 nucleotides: TGTGCCAGTCTACGCGACATTACGAGCAATCAGCCCCAGCATTTT. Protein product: CASLRDITSNQPQHF.